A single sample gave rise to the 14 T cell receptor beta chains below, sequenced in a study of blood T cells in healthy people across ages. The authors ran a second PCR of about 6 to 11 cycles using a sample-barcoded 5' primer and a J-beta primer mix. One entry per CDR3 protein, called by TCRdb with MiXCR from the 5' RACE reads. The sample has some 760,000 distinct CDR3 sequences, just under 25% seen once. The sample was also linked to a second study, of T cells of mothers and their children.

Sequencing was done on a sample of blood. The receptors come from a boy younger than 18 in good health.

CDR3: CASGSISPAAPTTRGYYEQYF. CDR3 DNA: TGTGCTAGTGGTTCCATCTCACCTGCAGCCCCTACGACCAGGGGCTATTACGAGCAGTACTTC. The chain joins TRBV12-5 to TRBJ2-7; weak D call: TRBD1 (6 bases). V was cut by 4 bases and J by 4 bases, with 35 bases left in between. This CDR3 has 21 residues. Germline CDR1 and CDR2: LGHNT and FRNRAP.

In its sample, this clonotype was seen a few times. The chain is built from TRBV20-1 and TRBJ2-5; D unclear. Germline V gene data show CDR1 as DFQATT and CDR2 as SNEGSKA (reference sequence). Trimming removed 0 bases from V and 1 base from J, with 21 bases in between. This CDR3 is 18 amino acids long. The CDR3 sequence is CSARDSPSYQLLQETQYF. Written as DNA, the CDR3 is TGCAGTGCTAGAGATTCCCCGAGCTACCAGTTGCTCCAAGAGACCCAGTACTTC.

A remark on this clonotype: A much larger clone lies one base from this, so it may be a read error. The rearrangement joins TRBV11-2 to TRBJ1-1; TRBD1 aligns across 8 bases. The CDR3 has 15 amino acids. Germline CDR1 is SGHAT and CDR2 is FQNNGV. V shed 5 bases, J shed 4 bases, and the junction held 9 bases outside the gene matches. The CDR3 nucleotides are TGTGCCAGCAGCCCCCGGACAGGGTTGGCCACTGAAGCTTTCTTT. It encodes CASSPRTGLATEAFF.

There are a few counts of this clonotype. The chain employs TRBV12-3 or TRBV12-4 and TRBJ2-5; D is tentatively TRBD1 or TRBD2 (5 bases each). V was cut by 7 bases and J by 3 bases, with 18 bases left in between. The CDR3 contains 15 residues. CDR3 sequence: CASTSRGSREETQYF. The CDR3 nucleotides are TGTGCCAGCACCTCTAGAGGGAGCAGGGAAGAGACCCAGTACTTC.

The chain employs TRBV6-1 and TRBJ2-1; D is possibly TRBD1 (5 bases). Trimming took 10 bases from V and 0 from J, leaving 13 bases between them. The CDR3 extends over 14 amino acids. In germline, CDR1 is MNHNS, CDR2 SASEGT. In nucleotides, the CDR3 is TGTGCCATCCGACAGTTCGCCTCCTACAATGAGCAGTTCTTC. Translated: CAIRQFASYNEQFF.

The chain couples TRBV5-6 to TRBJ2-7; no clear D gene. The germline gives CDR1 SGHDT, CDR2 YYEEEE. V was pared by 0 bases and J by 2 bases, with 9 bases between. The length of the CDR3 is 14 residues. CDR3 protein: CASSLAASTYEQYF. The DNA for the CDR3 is TGTGCCAGCAGCTTGGCCGCGTCTACCTACGAGCAGTACTTC.

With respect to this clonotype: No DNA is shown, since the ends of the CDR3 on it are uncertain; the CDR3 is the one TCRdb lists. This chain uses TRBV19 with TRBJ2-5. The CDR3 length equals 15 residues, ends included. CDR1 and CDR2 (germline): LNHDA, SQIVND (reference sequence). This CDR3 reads CASSMSLYQQETQYF.

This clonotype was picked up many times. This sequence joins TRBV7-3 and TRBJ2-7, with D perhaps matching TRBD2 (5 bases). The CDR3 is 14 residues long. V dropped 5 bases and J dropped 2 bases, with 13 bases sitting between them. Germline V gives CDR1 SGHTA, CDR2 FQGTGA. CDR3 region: CASSPFGSAYEQYF. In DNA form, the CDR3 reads TGTGCCAGCAGCCCGTTTGGGAGTGCCTACGAGCAGTACTTC.

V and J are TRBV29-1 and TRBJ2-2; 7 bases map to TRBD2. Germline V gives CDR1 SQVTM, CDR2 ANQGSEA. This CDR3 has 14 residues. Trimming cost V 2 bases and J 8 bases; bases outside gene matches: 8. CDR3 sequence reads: CSVESWASGGELFF. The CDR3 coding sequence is TGCAGCGTTGAATCTTGGGCTAGCGGAGGGGAGCTGTTTTTT.

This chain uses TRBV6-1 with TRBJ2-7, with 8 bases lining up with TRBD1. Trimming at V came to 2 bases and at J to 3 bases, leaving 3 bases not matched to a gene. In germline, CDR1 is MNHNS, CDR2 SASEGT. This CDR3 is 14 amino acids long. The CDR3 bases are TGTGCCAGCAGTGAACAGGGGGCTTTCTACGAGCAGTACTTC. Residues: CASSEQGAFYEQYF.

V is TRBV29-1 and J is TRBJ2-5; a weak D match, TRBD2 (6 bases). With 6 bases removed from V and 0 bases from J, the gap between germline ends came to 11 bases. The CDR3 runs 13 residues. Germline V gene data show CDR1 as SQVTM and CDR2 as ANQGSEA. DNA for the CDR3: TGCAGCGTCTTGGGACTTTACCAAGAGACCCAGTACTTC. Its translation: CSVLGLYQETQYF. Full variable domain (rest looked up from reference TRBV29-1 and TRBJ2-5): SAVISQKPSRDICQRGTSLTIQCQVDSQVTMMFWYRQQPGQSLTLIATANQGSEATYESGFVIDKFPISRPNLTFSTLTVSNMSPEDSSIYLCSVLGLYQETQYFGPGTRLLVL.

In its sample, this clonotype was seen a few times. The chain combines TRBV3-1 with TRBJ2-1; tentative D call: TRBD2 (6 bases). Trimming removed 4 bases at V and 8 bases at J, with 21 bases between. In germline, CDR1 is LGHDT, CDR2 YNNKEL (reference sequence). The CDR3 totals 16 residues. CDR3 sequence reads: CASSPRPGLEFDEQFF. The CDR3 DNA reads TGTGCCAGCAGCCCTAGACCGGGACTCGAATTCGATGAGCAGTTCTTC.

CDR3 residues: CSARDRRSGSPNEQFF. The CDR3 DNA follows: TGCAGTGCTAGAGATAGGAGAAGCGGGAGTCCAAATGAGCAGTTCTTC. V and J are TRBV20-1 and TRBJ2-1, with 8 positions matching TRBD2. Per germline, CDR1 DFQATT and CDR2 SNEGSKA (reference sequence). V was clipped by 0 bases and J by 7 bases; unmatched bases: 11. The CDR3 is made up of 16 amino acids.

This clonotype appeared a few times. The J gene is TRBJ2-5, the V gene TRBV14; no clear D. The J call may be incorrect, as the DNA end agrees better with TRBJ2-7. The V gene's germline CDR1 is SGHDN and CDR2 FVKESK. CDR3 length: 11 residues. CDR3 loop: CASSQFHEQYF. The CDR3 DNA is TGTGCCAGCAGCCAATTCCACGAGCAGTACTTC.